This T cell receptor beta chain came from a study of T cell responses to AZD1222 COVID-19 vaccine. Findings and limits, study-wide: Donors skewed white British and female; clonal diversity was possibly underestimated. Along spike, vaccine-associated CD4 TCRs were found throughout, with dominance at 160-218 and 743-854.

V lost 6 bases and J lost 4; bases outside the gene matches: 13. The CDR3 runs to 18 residues. In germline, CDR1 is LNHDA, CDR2 SQIVND (reference sequence). Comment on this clone: Antigen specificity is unknown.

The table came from immunoSEQ multiplex PCR; TCRdb's copy has only in-frame clones and leaves some out. The data show over 110,000 clones, under 95% seen once. The V gene is TRBV19, the J gene TRBJ2-1; 12 positions agree with TRBD2. This TCR was recovered from an adult in good health. Specimen: peripheral blood, collected on day 0 of AZD1222 vaccination. The CDR3 sequence is CASSRPGLAGKPYNEQFF. In DNA form, the CDR3 reads TGTGCCAGTAGCCGTCCGGGACTAGCGGGCAAACCGTACAATGAGCAGTTCTTC.